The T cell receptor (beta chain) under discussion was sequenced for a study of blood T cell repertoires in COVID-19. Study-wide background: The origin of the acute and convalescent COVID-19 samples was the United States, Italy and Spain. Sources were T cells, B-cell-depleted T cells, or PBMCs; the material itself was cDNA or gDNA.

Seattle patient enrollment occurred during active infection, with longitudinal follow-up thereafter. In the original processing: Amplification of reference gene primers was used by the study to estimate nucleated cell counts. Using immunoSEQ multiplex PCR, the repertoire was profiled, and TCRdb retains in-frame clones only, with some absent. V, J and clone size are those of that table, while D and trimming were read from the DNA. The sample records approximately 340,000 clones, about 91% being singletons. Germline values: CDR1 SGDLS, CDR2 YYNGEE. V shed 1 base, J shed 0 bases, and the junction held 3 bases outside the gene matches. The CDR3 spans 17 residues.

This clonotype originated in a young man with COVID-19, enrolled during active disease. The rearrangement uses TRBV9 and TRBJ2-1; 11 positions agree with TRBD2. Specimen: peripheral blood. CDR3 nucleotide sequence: TGTGCCAGCAGCGTAACTAGCGGGGGATTCTCCTACAATGAGCAGTTCTTC. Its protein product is CASSVTSGGFSYNEQFF.